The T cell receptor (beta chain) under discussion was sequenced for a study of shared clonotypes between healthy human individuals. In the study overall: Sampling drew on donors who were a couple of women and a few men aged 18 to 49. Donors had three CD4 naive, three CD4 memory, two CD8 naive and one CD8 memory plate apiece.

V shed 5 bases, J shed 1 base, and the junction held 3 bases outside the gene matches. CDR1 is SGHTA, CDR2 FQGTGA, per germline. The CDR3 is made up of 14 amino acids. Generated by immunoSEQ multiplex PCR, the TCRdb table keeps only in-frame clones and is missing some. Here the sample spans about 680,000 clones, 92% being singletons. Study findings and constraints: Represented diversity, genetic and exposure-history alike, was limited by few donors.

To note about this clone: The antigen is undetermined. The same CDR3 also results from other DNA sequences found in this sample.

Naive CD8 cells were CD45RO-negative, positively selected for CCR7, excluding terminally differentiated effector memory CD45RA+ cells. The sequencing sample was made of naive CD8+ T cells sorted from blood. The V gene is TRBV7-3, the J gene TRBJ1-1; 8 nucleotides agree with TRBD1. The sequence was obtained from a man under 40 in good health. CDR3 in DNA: TGTGCCAGCAGCCTAGGACAGGGGAACACTGAAGCTTTCTTT. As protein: CASSLGQGNTEAFF.